These 16 T cell receptor beta chains came from one sample sequenced in a study of cytomegalovirus exposure and HLA in healthy donors. The PCR employed 60 Vbeta primers together with 13 Jbeta primers. The table came from immunoSEQ multiplex PCR; TCRdb's copy has only in-frame clones and leaves some out. The data hold about 160,000 clones, with approximately 76% observed a single time. The specimen sequenced was PBMCs. All receptors derive from a female donor in good health and CMV-seronegative.

To note about this clone: The sample holds other DNA sequences that translate to the same CDR3. The chain links TRBV6-5 to TRBJ2-7, with 9 bases aligning to TRBD2. Germline-derived CDR1 and CDR2 are MNHEY and SVGAGI. CDR3 length: 15 residues. The ends lost 2 bases at V and 2 bases at J; junction bases unmatched: 4. For the CDR3, the DNA is TGTGCCAGCAGTTACGGGCTAGCGGGACCCTACGAGCAGTACTTC. Its protein product is CASSYGLAGPYEQYF.

This clone was seen only a few times. This sequence joins TRBV10-3 and TRBJ1-6; D may be TRBD1 (5 bases). Per germline, CDR1 ENHRY and CDR2 SYGVKD. Trimming took off 3 bases at V and 6 bases at J, with 12 bases between the two ends. This CDR3 spans 15 amino acids. The CDR3 DNA follows: TGTGCCATCAGTGACGTCGGGGGGACTAATTCACCCCTCCACTTT. This codes for CAISDVGGTNSPLHF.

V is TRBV2 and J is TRBJ2-2; weak D call: TRBD2 (6 bases). Trimming left V 8 bases short and J 4 bases short, with 11 bases between. Germline-derived CDR1 and CDR2 are SNHLY and FYNNEI. The CDR3 has 13 residues. The CDR3 DNA sequence: TGTGCCAGCCGGGGGACCGTCACCGGGGAGCTGTTTTTT. Amino acid sequence: CASRGTVTGELFF.

V gene TRBV19 combines with J gene TRBJ1-2; possible D gene TRBD1, 5 bases. The V end was cut by 2 bases, the J end by 5 bases, with 6 bases between. Per the germline V gene, CDR1 is LNHDA and CDR2 is SQIVND (reference sequence). This CDR3 contains 12 residues. This chain's CDR3 is CASSISGYGYTF. CDR3 coding DNA: TGTGCCAGTAGTATATCAGGGTATGGCTACACCTTC.

This clone was seen a handful of times. This sample also contains other DNA sequences that code for the same CDR3. The chain couples TRBV7-9 to TRBJ2-3; a possible D gene is TRBD2 (5 bases). The CDR3 is 14 residues long. Germline V lookup: CDR1 SEHNR, CDR2 FQNEAQ (reference sequence). Trimming shortened V by 5 bases and J by 2 bases, and 11 bases separated the two germline ends. CDR3 loop: CASSPSGNTDTQYF. The CDR3 region has the DNA TGTGCCAGCAGCCCATCGGGGAACACAGATACGCAGTATTTT.

This clone appeared a single time. The chain carries TRBV19 and TRBJ2-7; 9 nucleotides match TRBD1. Germline-derived CDR1 and CDR2 are LNHDA and SQIVND (reference sequence). V was pared by 0 bases and J by 4 bases, with 7 bases of the junction left unmatched. CDR3 size: 16 residues. The DNA of the CDR3 is TGTGCCAGTAGTATAGATATTGGCGGACAGGGGTACGAGCAGTACTTC. The encoded protein is CASSIDIGGQGYEQYF.

The chain carries TRBV11-3 and TRBJ2-5, with 11 bases aligning to TRBD2. Germline loops: CDR1 SGHNT, CDR2 YENEEA. V lost 5 bases and J lost 0; bases outside the gene matches: 5. This CDR3 region has 16 residues. The CDR3 loop is CASSAGTSGHQETQYF. CDR3 in DNA: TGTGCCAGCAGCGCTGGGACTAGCGGACACCAAGAGACCCAGTACTTC.

The CDR3 loop is CASSSGTGPDTQYF. CDR3 sequence (DNA): TGTGCCAGCAGCTCGGGGACAGGTCCGGATACGCAGTATTTT. The chain joins TRBV7-3 to TRBJ2-3, with 8 bases aligning to TRBD1. There are 14 residues in the CDR3. With V trimmed by 4 bases and J by 6 bases, 6 bases remained unmatched. Germline CDR1 SGHTA, CDR2 FQGTGA.

This chain joins TRBV6-6 and TRBJ1-5, with D tentatively TRBD1 (5 bases). The CDR3 is 15 amino acids. Germline V gene lookup returns CDR1 MNHNY and CDR2 SVGAGI (reference sequence). The V end was cut by 5 bases, the J end by 9 bases, with 20 bases between. In DNA, the CDR3 is TGTGCCAGCAGTACCCCATCCGACAGATACCGGCCCCAGCATTTT. Translating it yields CASSTPSDRYRPQHF.

The chain recombines TRBV27 with TRBJ1-5; TRBD1 matches at 10 bases. The CDR3 sequence is 16 residues long. The V gene's germline CDR1 is MNHEY and CDR2 SMNVEV (reference sequence). Germline trimming cut 5 bases from V and 7 bases from J; bases unmatched to any gene: 11. The CDR3 DNA reads TGTGCCAGCAGTCCGATGGGACAGGGGAAGGGACAGCCCCAGCATTTT. Translated, it gives CASSPMGQGKGQPQHF.

The J gene is TRBJ1-2, the V gene TRBV5-5, with TRBD1 as a possible D gene (6 bases). Germline V gene lookup returns CDR1 SGHKS and CDR2 YYEKEE (reference sequence). There are 16 residues in the CDR3. V was pared by 3 bases and J by 4 bases, with 19 bases between. CDR3 DNA: TGTGCCAGCAGCTCCTCCCTGGACAGAATTTCCTATGGCTACACCTTC. Encoded protein: CASSSSLDRISYGYTF.

The chain employs TRBV15 and TRBJ2-3; 10 nucleotides align to TRBD2. V was clipped by 5 bases and J by 0 bases; unmatched bases: 2. CDR1 and CDR2 from the germline V gene are LNHNV and YYDKDF (reference sequence). The CDR3 loop spans 15 amino acids. The CDR3 nucleotides are TGTGCCACCAGCGGGGGACTAGCGAGCACAGATACGCAGTATTTT. Protein: CATSGGLASTDTQYF.

V is TRBV5-4 and J is TRBJ1-4, with D maybe TRBD1 (6 bases). The CDR3 covers 16 residues. Germline V lookup: CDR1 SGHNT, CDR2 YYREEE (reference sequence). Between the trimmed V and J ends, which lost 4 bases and 7 bases, there was a span of 20 bases. The CDR3 reads CASSGRQAGTREKLFF. The CDR3 nucleotides are TGTGCCAGCAGCGGTCGACAGGCTGGGACACGTGAAAAACTGTTTTTT.

The chain is built from TRBV27 and TRBJ2-7; 13 positions agree with TRBD2. Germline trimming cut 5 bases from V and 4 bases from J; bases unmatched to any gene: 8. Germline lookup yields CDR1 MNHEY and CDR2 SMNVEV (reference sequence). The CDR3 is 16 residues long. CDR3 DNA: TGTGCCAGCAGTCCTCTTTGGACTAGCGGGAGTTACGAGCAGTACTTC. Amino acid sequence: CASSPLWTSGSYEQYF.

This clone turned up a few times. This rearrangement joins TRBV18 to TRBJ1-4, with no clear D. Trimming cost V 6 bases and J 0 bases, with 8 bases left between them. The germline CDR1 and CDR2 sequences are KGHSH and LQKENI. This CDR3 has 14 residues. CDR3 nucleotides: TGTGCCAGCTCGATGCAGGCAACTAATGAAAAACTGTTTTTT. This codes for CASSMQATNEKLFF.

The rearrangement links TRBV6-1 to TRBJ1-3; D is perhaps TRBD1 (5 bases). Germline V lookup: CDR1 MNHNS, CDR2 SASEGT. Trimming took 5 bases from V and 2 from J, leaving 7 bases between them. The CDR3 covers 13 residues. The CDR3 region is CASSPTAGNTIYF. The CDR3 bases are TGTGCCAGCAGTCCGACAGCTGGAAACACCATATATTTT.